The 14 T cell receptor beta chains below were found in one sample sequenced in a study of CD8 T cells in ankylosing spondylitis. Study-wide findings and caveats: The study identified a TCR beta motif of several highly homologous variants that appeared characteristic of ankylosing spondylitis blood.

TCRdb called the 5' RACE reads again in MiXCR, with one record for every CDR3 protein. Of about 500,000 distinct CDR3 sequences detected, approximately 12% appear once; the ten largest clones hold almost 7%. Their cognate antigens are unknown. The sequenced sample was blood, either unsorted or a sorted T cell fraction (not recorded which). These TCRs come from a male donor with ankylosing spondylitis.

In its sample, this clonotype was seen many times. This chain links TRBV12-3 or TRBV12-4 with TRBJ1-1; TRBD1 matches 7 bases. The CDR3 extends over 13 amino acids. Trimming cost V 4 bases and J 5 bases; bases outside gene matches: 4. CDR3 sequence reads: CASSSGGETEAFF. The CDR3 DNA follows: TGTGCCAGCAGTTCAGGGGGGGAGACTGAAGCTTTCTTT.

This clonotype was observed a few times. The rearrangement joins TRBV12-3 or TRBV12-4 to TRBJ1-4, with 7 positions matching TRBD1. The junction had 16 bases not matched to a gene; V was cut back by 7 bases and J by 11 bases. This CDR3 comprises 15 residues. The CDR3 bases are TGTGCCAGCAACCCGGGTGGGGACAGCATATCGAAACTGTTTTTT. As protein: CASNPGGDSISKLFF.

In DNA form, the CDR3 reads TGTGCCAGCAGCCAGACGACTAGCGGGAGCTCCTACGAGCAGTACTTC. Protein: CASSQTTSGSSYEQYF. This chain joins TRBV3-1 and TRBJ2-7; 12 bases are shared with TRBD2. This CDR3 is built from 16 residues. Germline values: CDR1 LGHDT, CDR2 YNNKEL (reference sequence). The J segment lost 0 bases and the V segment lost 3 bases, leaving 3 bases of the junction unmatched.

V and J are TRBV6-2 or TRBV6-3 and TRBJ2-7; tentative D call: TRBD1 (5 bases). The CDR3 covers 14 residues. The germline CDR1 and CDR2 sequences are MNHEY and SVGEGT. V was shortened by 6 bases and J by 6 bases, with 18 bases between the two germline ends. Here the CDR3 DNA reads TGTGCCAGCAGAGGAGACAGAGGAACGCCCGAGCAGTACGTC. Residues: CASRGDRGTPEQYV.

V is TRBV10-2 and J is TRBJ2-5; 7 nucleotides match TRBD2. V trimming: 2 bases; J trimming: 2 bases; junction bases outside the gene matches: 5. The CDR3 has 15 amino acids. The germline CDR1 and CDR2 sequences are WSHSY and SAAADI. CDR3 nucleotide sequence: TGCGCCAGCAGTGAGCCGGCTAGCGGTCAAGAGACCCAGTACTTC. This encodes CASSEPASGQETQYF.

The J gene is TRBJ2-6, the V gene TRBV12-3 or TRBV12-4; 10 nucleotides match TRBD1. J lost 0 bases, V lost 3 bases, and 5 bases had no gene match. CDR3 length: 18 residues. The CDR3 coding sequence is TGTGCCAGCAGTTTCTACGGGACAGGGGACTCTGGGGCCAACGTCCTGACTTTC. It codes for CASSFYGTGDSGANVLTF.

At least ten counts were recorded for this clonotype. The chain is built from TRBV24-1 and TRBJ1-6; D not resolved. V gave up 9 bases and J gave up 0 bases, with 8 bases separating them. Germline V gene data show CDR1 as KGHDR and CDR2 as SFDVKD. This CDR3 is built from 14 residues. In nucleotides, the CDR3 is TGTGCCACCCAAGAGAGCTCCTATAATTCACCCCTCCACTTT. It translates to CATQESSYNSPLHF.

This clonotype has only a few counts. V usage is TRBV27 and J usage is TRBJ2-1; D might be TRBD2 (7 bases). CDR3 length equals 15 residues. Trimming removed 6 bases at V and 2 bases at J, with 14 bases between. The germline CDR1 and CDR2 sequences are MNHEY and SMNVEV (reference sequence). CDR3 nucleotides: TGTGCCAGCAGCAAAGGGGGGGGACCCTACAATGAGCAGTTCTTC. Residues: CASSKGGGPYNEQFF.

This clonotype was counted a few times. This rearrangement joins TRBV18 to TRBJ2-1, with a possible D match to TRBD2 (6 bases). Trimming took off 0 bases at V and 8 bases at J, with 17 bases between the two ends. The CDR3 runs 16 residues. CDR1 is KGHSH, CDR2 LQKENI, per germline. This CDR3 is CASSPPTSPFWDEQFF. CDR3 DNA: TGTGCCAGCTCACCACCGACTAGTCCGTTTTGGGATGAGCAGTTCTTC.

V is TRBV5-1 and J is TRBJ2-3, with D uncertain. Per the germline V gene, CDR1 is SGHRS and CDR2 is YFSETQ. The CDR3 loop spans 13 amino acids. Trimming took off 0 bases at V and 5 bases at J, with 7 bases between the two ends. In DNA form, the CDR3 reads TGCGCCAGCAGCTTGGGATTTCAAGATACGCAGTATTTT. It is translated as CASSLGFQDTQYF. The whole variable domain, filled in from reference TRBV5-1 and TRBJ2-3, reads KAGVTQTPRYLIKTRGQQVTLSCSPISGHRSVSWYQQTPGQGLQFLFEYFSETQRNKGNFPGRFSGRQFSNSRSEMNVSTLELGDSALYLCASSLGFQDTQYFGPGTRLTVL.

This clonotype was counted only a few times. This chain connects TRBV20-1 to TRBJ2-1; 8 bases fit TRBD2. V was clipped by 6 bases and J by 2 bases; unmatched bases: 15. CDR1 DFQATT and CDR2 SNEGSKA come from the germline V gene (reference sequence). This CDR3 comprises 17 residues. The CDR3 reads CSAVGEEREIPYNEQFF. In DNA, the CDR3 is TGCAGTGCCGTAGGGGAGGAGCGGGAGATACCCTACAATGAGCAGTTCTTC.

DNA of the CDR3: TGTGCCACCAGTCCGGACATTAACTATGGCTACACCTTC. It codes for CATSPDINYGYTF. J is TRBJ1-2 and V is TRBV15, with D perhaps TRBD1 (5 bases). The CDR3 is 13 residues long. The germline V and J ends were trimmed by 6 bases and 1 base, with 9 bases remaining between them. Germline V gene data show CDR1 as LNHNV and CDR2 as YYDKDF (reference sequence).

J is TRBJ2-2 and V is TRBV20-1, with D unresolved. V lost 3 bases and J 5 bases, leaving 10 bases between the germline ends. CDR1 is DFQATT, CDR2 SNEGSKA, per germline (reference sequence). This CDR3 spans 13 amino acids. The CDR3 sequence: CSASHEFTGELFF. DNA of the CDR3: TGCAGTGCTAGCCATGAGTTTACCGGGGAGCTGTTTTTT.

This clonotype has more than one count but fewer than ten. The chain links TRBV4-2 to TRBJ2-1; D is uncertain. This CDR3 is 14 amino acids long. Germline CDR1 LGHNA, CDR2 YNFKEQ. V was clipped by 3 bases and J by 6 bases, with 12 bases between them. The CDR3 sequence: CASSQDRLSNEQFF. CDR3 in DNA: TGTGCCAGCAGCCAGGATCGACTCAGCAATGAGCAGTTCTTC.